The following is a T cell receptor (beta chain) sequence with its context. This sample is part of a study of blood T cell repertoires in COVID-19. The ends were cut back, 2 bases at V and 5 bases at J, with 10 bases in the middle. The CDR3 extends over 14 amino acids. In germline, CDR1 is MNHEY, CDR2 SVGEGT. Clones were read by immunoSEQ multiplex PCR, and TCRdb kept only the in-frame ones, dropping some. The repertoire holds a few hundred thousand clones, with 89% as singletons. Material for sequencing was PBMCs or T cells enriched from blood (not recorded which). The chain couples TRBV6-2 or TRBV6-3 to TRBJ2-1, with D maybe TRBD2 (7 bases). The TCR originated in a woman aged 40 to 55 who had recovered from COVID-19. CDR3 in DNA: TGTGCCAGCAGTTACGAGGGGGGGAACAATGAGCAGTTCTTC. The encoded protein is CASSYEGGNNEQFF.